The 31 T cell receptor beta chains given below trace back to one sample, sequenced in a study of blood T cell repertoires in COVID-19. Sequencing was performed with immunoSEQ multiplex PCR; in TCRdb, only in-frame clones are kept and a portion is missing. This repertoire shows around 250,000 clones, 85% to 90% found once; its top ten account for less than 8.5%. Sequenced material: peripheral blood. These receptors all stem from a woman between 65 and 79 years old with active or convalescent COVID-19.

This chain connects TRBV2 to TRBJ1-2; 7 bases are a match to TRBD1. CDR1 and CDR2 from the germline V gene are SNHLY and FYNNEI. J was trimmed by 4 bases and V by 4 bases; bases with no gene match: 6. This CDR3 has 14 residues. The CDR3 coding sequence is TGTGCCAGCAGTGTCGGACAGGATTTCTATGGCTACACCTTC. It codes for CASSVGQDFYGYTF.

This clone occurred a few times. The rearrangement links TRBV21-1 to TRBJ2-7; the table's D call TRBD2 went unverified against the DNA. TRBV21-1 is recorded as a pseudogene. The CDR3 is 15 residues long. For the CDR3, the DNA is TGTGCCAGCAGCGGCCTGAACGGCGGCTCCTACGAGCAGTACTTC. This encodes CASSGLNGGSYEQYF.

For this clone: The sample has other DNA sequences that encode this CDR3 too. This rearrangement joins TRBV6-5 to TRBJ1-3; TRBD1 is a possible D gene (5 bases). This CDR3 is built from 14 residues. The V gene lost 5 bases and the J gene lost 0 bases, with 8 bases spanning the gap. In germline, CDR1 is MNHEY, CDR2 SVGAGI. CDR3 region: CASSRDSSGNTIYF. CDR3 DNA: TGTGCCAGCAGTAGGGACTCCTCTGGAAACACCATATATTTT.

The sample holds a few counts of this clone. The genes are TRBV5-5 and TRBJ1-2; D ambiguous. This CDR3 region has 12 residues. Trimming cost V 5 bases and J 8 bases, with 13 bases left between them. Germline V gives CDR1 SGHKS, CDR2 YYEKEE (reference sequence). The CDR3 DNA reads as TGTGCCAGCAGATTCACTACGGGGGGCTACACCTTC. Translating gives CASRFTTGGYTF.

This clone was detected only a few times. The chain recombines TRBV4-3 with TRBJ1-5; D unresolved. Germline CDR1 is LGHNA and CDR2 is YSLEER. Trimming stripped 0 bases from V and 6 bases from J, with 12 bases between. The CDR3 runs 15 residues. CDR3 loop: CASSQDGGTAQPQHF. As DNA, the CDR3 is TGCGCCAGCAGCCAAGATGGTGGAACAGCTCAGCCCCAGCATTTT.

The chain has TRBV7-2 and TRBJ1-2, with a possible D match to TRBD1 (5 bases). The V end lost 5 bases, the J end lost 7 bases, and 11 bases lay between the germline ends. CDR3 length: 12 residues. CDR1 and CDR2 (germline): SGHTA, FQGNSA. The CDR3 here is CASSNTGGGYTF. The CDR3 DNA sequence: TGTGCCAGCAGCAATACAGGTGGTGGCTACACCTTC.

This chain joins TRBV7-3 and TRBJ2-7; TRBD1 matches at 9 bases. Germline-derived CDR1 and CDR2 are SGHTA and FQGTGA. CDR3 length: 14 residues. The V and J ends lost 6 bases and 6 bases, in that order; junction bases with no gene match: 9. Here the CDR3 reads CASSWTGDPSEQYF. The CDR3 coding sequence is TGTGCCAGCAGTTGGACAGGGGATCCGAGCGAGCAGTACTTC.

The chain joins TRBV25-1 to TRBJ1-4, with 7 bases aligning to TRBD1. In germline, CDR1 is MGHDK, CDR2 SYGVNS. This CDR3 region has 15 residues. Trimming removed 4 bases from V and 4 bases from J; junction bases left unmatched: 6. This CDR3 is CASSAMTGNNEKLFF. The CDR3 DNA reads TGTGCCAGCAGTGCCATGACAGGGAATAATGAAAAACTGTTTTTT.

V is TRBV7-2 and J is TRBJ1-3, with D maybe TRBD1 (6 bases). This CDR3 is built from 14 residues. CDR1 and CDR2 from the germline V gene are SGHTA and FQGNSA. The V end was cut by 4 bases, the J end by 3 bases, with 10 bases between. The CDR3 spells CASSSKGGGNTIYF. In DNA form, the CDR3 reads TGTGCCAGCAGCTCCAAAGGGGGTGGAAACACCATATATTTT.

This rearrangement joins TRBV18 to TRBJ1-1, with 8 bases aligning to TRBD1. The V and J ends lost 0 bases and 1 base, in that order; junction bases with no gene match: 4. This CDR3 has 16 amino acids. Germline V gene lookup returns CDR1 KGHSH and CDR2 LQKENI. The CDR3 sequence is CASSPPTGATNTEAFF. CDR3 bases: TGTGCCAGCTCACCACCGACAGGGGCTACGAACACTGAAGCTTTCTTT.

This chain uses TRBV10-3 with TRBJ2-1, with D possibly TRBD1 on 6 matching bases. Germline loops: CDR1 ENHRY, CDR2 SYGVKD. The CDR3 spans 12 residues. Trimming cost V 6 bases and J 8 bases, with 11 bases left between them. The CDR3 region has the DNA TGTGCCATCAGATCACAGGGCGATGAGCAGTTCTTC. It codes for CAIRSQGDEQFF.

The rearrangement uses TRBV5-4 and TRBJ2-1; D is perhaps TRBD1 (6 bases). The CDR3 extends over 14 amino acids. V was pared by 0 bases and J by 6 bases, with 10 bases between. Germline loops: CDR1 SGHNT, CDR2 YYREEE (reference sequence). As DNA, the CDR3 is TGTGCCAGCAGCTTGGTGGGGACACCCAATGAGCAGTTCTTC. It encodes CASSLVGTPNEQFF. The whole variable domain, filled in from reference TRBV5-4 and TRBJ2-1, reads ETGVTQSPTHLIKTRGQQVTLRCSSQSGHNTVSWYQQALGQGPQFIFQYYREEENGRGNFPPRFSGLQFPNYSSELNVNALELDDSALYLCASSLVGTPNEQFFGPGTRLTVL.

V and J are TRBV6-5 and TRBJ1-2; TRBD1 aligns across 9 bases. The ends lost 5 bases at V and 14 bases at J; junction bases unmatched: 9. The CDR3 is 12 residues long. CDR1 is MNHEY, CDR2 SVGAGI, per germline. CDR3 sequence: CASSKPGQGRTF. CDR3 bases: TGTGCCAGCAGTAAACCGGGACAGGGAAGGACCTTC.

The table lists this clone with many counts. This chain joins TRBV5-6 and TRBJ1-1; TRBD1 aligns across 9 bases. The germline V gene encodes CDR1 SGHDT and CDR2 YYEEEE. The CDR3 is made up of 14 amino acids. V was clipped by 2 bases and J by 6 bases; unmatched bases: 5. The CDR3 DNA sequence: TGTGCCAGCAGCTTAGGTACAGGGGGCGCTGAAGCTTTCTTT. It translates to CASSLGTGGAEAFF. The variable domain in full, with the rest retrieved from reference TRBV5-6 and TRBJ1-1, is DAGVTQSPTHLIKTRGQQVTLRCSPKSGHDTVSWYQQALGQGPQFIFQYYEEEERQRGNFPDRFSGHQFPNYSSELNVNALLLGDSALYLCASSLGTGGAEAFFGQGTRLTVV.

This chain links TRBV6-6 with TRBJ1-4, with unresolved D. The CDR3 contains 15 residues. Germline V gene data show CDR1 as MNHNY and CDR2 as SVGAGI (reference sequence). Trimming stripped 0 bases from V and 4 bases from J, with 9 bases between. The CDR3 sequence is CASSYSRGINEKLFF. As DNA, the CDR3 is TGTGCCAGCAGTTACTCACGGGGTATTAATGAAAAACTGTTTTTT.

This chain connects TRBV27 to TRBJ1-3; no definite D call. Trimming pared 1 base from V and 7 bases from J, leaving 17 bases between. The CDR3 covers 16 residues. Germline lookup yields CDR1 MNHEY and CDR2 SMNVEV (reference sequence). Written as DNA, the CDR3 is TGTGCCAGCAGTTTATTAGGGAGTTCTTCTGCGAACACCATATATTTT. This sequence encodes CASSLLGSSSANTIYF.

This clone was observed once. This sequence joins TRBV29-1 and TRBJ2-7, with 8 bases matching TRBD2. CDR1 SQVTM and CDR2 ANQGSEA come from the germline V gene. The V and J ends lost 7 bases and 3 bases, in that order; junction bases with no gene match: 5. This CDR3 is built from 12 residues. CDR3 DNA: TGCAGCGCCAAGCGGGGGTACTACGAGCAGTACTTC. Translating gives CSAKRGYYEQYF.

This sequence joins TRBV7-9 and TRBJ1-4, with 12 bases that match TRBD1. The V gene's germline CDR1 is SEHNR and CDR2 FQNEAQ (reference sequence). The CDR3 contains 18 residues. V lost 5 bases, J lost 7 bases, and 14 bases stayed unmatched. The CDR3 region is CASSTPVGQGAEGEKLFF. Written as DNA, the CDR3 is TGTGCCAGCAGCACACCGGTGGGACAGGGGGCAGAAGGTGAAAAACTGTTTTTT.

The V and J genes are TRBV11-2 and TRBJ2-2; tentatively, D is TRBD2 (6 bases). Germline V lookup: CDR1 SGHAT, CDR2 FQNNGV. Trimming removed 4 bases at V and 5 bases at J, with 11 bases between. The CDR3 sequence is 14 residues long. The CDR3 sequence: CASSSLRGTGELFF. The CDR3 bases are TGTGCCAGCAGCTCCCTTCGGGGGACCGGGGAGCTGTTTTTT.

The chain recombines TRBV11-3 with TRBJ1-4; the match to TRBD1 covers 7 bases. V trimming: 1 base; J trimming: 8 bases; junction bases outside the gene matches: 7. From germline, CDR1 is SGHNT and CDR2 YENEEA. The CDR3 extends over 15 amino acids. Here the CDR3 DNA reads TGTGCCAGCAGCTTAGGACAGGGACGGGACGAAAAACTGTTTTTT. This codes for CASSLGQGRDEKLFF. The full variable domain, in which reference TRBV11-3 and TRBJ1-4 provide the parts outside the CDR3, is EAGVVQSPRYKIIEKKQPVAFWCNPISGHNTLYWYLQNLGQGPELLIRYENEEAVDDSQLPKDRFSAERLKGVDSTLKIQPAELGDSAVYLCASSLGQGRDEKLFFGSGTQLSVL.

The V gene is TRBV6-5, the J gene TRBJ2-7; no firm D call. CDR3 length: 13 residues. Germline-derived CDR1 and CDR2 are MNHEY and SVGAGI. Trimming removed 2 bases from V and 7 bases from J, with 12 bases in between. The CDR3 region has the DNA TGTGCCAGCAGTTACCGCGGTTCCGCGGAGCAGTACTTC. Protein sequence: CASSYRGSAEQYF.

The rearrangement uses TRBV7-8 and TRBJ1-2, with a tentative D call TRBD1 (6 bases). The CDR3 spans 16 residues. CDR1 SGHVS and CDR2 FQNEAQ come from the germline V gene. V was pared by 5 bases and J by 3 bases, with 19 bases between. The DNA of the CDR3 is TGTGCCAGCAGCCCCCGGGGGGGCGGGTTCGACTATGGCTACACCTTC. Translated: CASSPRGGGFDYGYTF.

The gene calls are TRBV5-6 and TRBJ2-2; D is perhaps TRBD2 (7 bases). The germline V gene has CDR1 SGHDT and CDR2 YYEEEE. V gave up 1 base and J gave up 8 bases, with 21 bases separating them. This CDR3 has 17 residues. As DNA, the CDR3 is TGTGCCAGCAGCTTGCTGGGGGCAGGGAGGGAAGTTGGGGAGCTGTTTTTT. It encodes CASSLLGAGREVGELFF.

The V gene is TRBV4-3, the J gene TRBJ2-5; D call uncertain. Between the trimmed V and J ends, which lost 3 bases and 0 bases, there was a span of 8 bases. Per germline, CDR1 LGHNA and CDR2 YSLEER. There are 14 residues in the CDR3. As DNA, the CDR3 is TGCGCCAGCAGCCATGATCAGTACCAAGAGACCCAGTACTTC. The encoded protein is CASSHDQYQETQYF.

The chain recombines TRBV9 with TRBJ1-2; TRBD1 might be the D (6 bases). The CDR3 totals 17 residues. Trimming removed 0 bases at V and 0 bases at J, with 15 bases between. From germline, CDR1 is SGDLS and CDR2 YYNGEE. The CDR3 region is CASSVAVTGLTNYGYTF. The CDR3 DNA follows: TGTGCCAGCAGCGTAGCTGTCACAGGGCTTACTAACTATGGCTACACCTTC.

This chain uses TRBV7-9 with TRBJ2-3, with no clear D. This CDR3 is 14 amino acids long. V dropped 3 bases and J dropped 2 bases, with 9 bases sitting between them. Per germline, CDR1 SEHNR and CDR2 FQNEAQ (reference sequence). CDR3 loop: CASSFPINTDTQYF. The CDR3 DNA sequence: TGTGCCAGCAGCTTCCCCATCAACACAGATACGCAGTATTTT. The variable domain in full, with the rest retrieved from reference TRBV7-9 and TRBJ2-3, is DTGVSQNPRHKITKRGQNVTFRCDPISEHNRLYWYRQTLGQGPEFLTYFQNEAQLEKSRLLSDRFSAERPKGSFSTLEIQRTEQGDSAMYLCASSFPINTDTQYFGPGTRLTVL.

The chain uses TRBV18 and TRBJ2-2; 9 positions agree with TRBD1. With 3 bases clipped from V and 3 bases from J, the junction kept 8 bases outside the gene matches. Germline CDR1 reads KGHSH; CDR2 reads LQKENI. CDR3 length: 17 residues. CDR3 protein: CASSPSRTGADTGELFF. As DNA, the CDR3 is TGTGCCAGCTCACCTTCCCGGACAGGGGCGGACACCGGGGAGCTGTTTTTT.

The CDR3 sequence is CASSRDRGSNQPQHF. The CDR3 DNA sequence: TGTGCCAGCAGCAGGGACAGGGGAAGCAATCAGCCCCAGCATTTT. The chain links TRBV7-2 to TRBJ1-5; 10 positions agree with TRBD1. This CDR3 spans 15 amino acids. Unmatched junction bases numbered 2, after V lost 5 bases and J lost 1 base. CDR1 and CDR2 from the germline V gene are SGHTA and FQGNSA.

The gene calls are TRBV6-2 or TRBV6-3 and TRBJ1-4; 7 bases map to TRBD1. With V trimmed by 3 bases and J by 5 bases, 6 bases remained unmatched. The CDR3 consists of 15 residues. Germline lookup yields CDR1 MNHEY and CDR2 SVGEGT. CDR3 coding DNA: TGTGCCAGCAGTTATGGGGACAGCTCGAATGAAAAACTGTTTTTT. Protein sequence: CASSYGDSSNEKLFF.

The V gene is TRBV7-9, the J gene TRBJ2-5; the D gene is possibly TRBD1 (6 bases). V was pared by 5 bases and J by 5 bases, with 30 bases between. Germline CDR1 SEHNR, CDR2 FQNEAQ (reference sequence). The CDR3 length is 19 residues. DNA of the CDR3: TGTGCCAGCAGCCTACTACAGGGAGTATCTGCTAGTCTCAGGGAGACCCAGTACTTC. This translates into CASSLLQGVSASLRETQYF. Full variable domain (missing parts from reference TRBV7-9 and TRBJ2-5): DTGVSQNPRHKITKRGQNVTFRCDPISEHNRLYWYRQTLGQGPEFLTYFQNEAQLEKSRLLSDRFSAERPKGSFSTLEIQRTEQGDSAMYLCASSLLQGVSASLRETQYFGPGTRLLVL.

In nucleotides, the CDR3 is TGTGCCAGCAGTTACCGAGGACAGGGAGGCTACACCTTC. It encodes CASSYRGQGGYTF. The rearrangement links TRBV6-6 to TRBJ1-2, with 8 bases matching TRBD1. This CDR3 is built from 13 residues. V trimming: 2 bases; J trimming: 8 bases; junction bases outside the gene matches: 4. Per germline, CDR1 MNHNY and CDR2 SVGAGI (reference sequence).